A selection of T cell receptor beta chains follows, all from one sample in a study of cytomegalovirus exposure and HLA in healthy donors. Assay: immunoSEQ multiplex PCR; the TCRdb copy retains only in-frame clones and omits some. The sample records under 130,000 clones, more than 75% being singletons. The material sequenced was PBMCs. The receptors originated from a young woman in good health and CMV-seropositive. CDR3s include the opening cysteine and the closing phenylalanine or tryptophan. D genes are given only for firm matches. The size field is filled for only some rows; it gives once, few, many or a size class.

v_call	d_call	clone_size	j_call	cdr3_aa	cdr3_nt
TRBV2	NA	NA	TRBJ2-2	CASQYLGRPNTGELFF	TGTGCCAGCCAATACCTGGGCAGACCGAACACCGGGGAGCTGTTTTTT
TRBV7-8	TRBD1	NA	TRBJ1-6	CASSPDRVYSPLHF	TGTGCCAGCAGCCCGGACAGGGTTTATTCACCCCTCCACTTT
TRBV7-2	TRBD2	NA	TRBJ2-2	CASSPLAGGEAYTGELFF	TGTGCCAGCAGCCCCTTAGCGGGAGGCGAAGCCTATACCGGGGAGCTGTTTTTT
TRBV9	NA	NA	TRBJ2-3	CASSVFLGGPDTQYF	TGTGCCAGCAGCGTATTTTTGGGGGGACCAGATACGCAGTATTTT
TRBV27	NA	NA	TRBJ1-2	CASSSSDNYGYTF	TGTGCCAGCAGTTCTTCAGATAACTATGGCTACACCTTC
TRBV27	NA	NA	TRBJ2-3	CASSLRSPGTDTQYF	TGTGCCAGCAGTTTGCGGTCCCCAGGCACAGATACGCAGTATTTT
TRBV29-1	NA	NA	TRBJ2-7	CSVYYPLRVEQYF	TGCAGTGTTTACTACCCTCTACGAGTCGAGCAGTACTTC
TRBV7-9	NA	NA	TRBJ2-1	CASSLRQGGYNEQFF	TGTGCCAGCAGCTTAAGGCAAGGAGGGTACAATGAGCAGTTCTTC
TRBV5-4	NA	NA	TRBJ2-7	CASSSKNKGPPYEQYF	TGTGCCAGCAGCTCCAAAAACAAGGGGCCCCCCTACGAGCAGTACTTC
TRBV9	TRBD2	NA	TRBJ2-1	CATSQSGGLAYNEQFF	TGTGCCACCTCACAATCGGGGGGACTAGCGTACAATGAGCAGTTCTTC
TRBV2	TRBD2	NA	TRBJ2-1	CASSDISGGFAYNEQFF	TGTGCCAGCAGTGATATTAGCGGGGGGTTCGCCTACAATGAGCAGTTCTTC
TRBV6-5	NA	NA	TRBJ2-7	CASRPSHTREQYF	TGTGCCAGCAGACCCTCCCACACACGCGAGCAGTACTTC
TRBV6-1	NA	few	TRBJ2-3	CASSAGPSGTDTQYF	TGTGCCAGTTCCGCGGGACCCTCTGGCACAGATACGCAGTATTTT
TRBV5-1	TRBD1	NA	TRBJ1-2	CASSLEFWDRGYTF	TGCGCCAGCAGCTTGGAGTTTTGGGACAGAGGCTACACCTTC
TRBV10-2	NA	NA	TRBJ1-5	CASSESGGSNQPQHF	TGCGCCAGCAGTGAGTCGGGAGGGAGCAATCAGCCCCAGCATTTT
TRBV9	NA	NA	TRBJ1-1	CASSVGQYTEAFF	TGTGCCAGCAGCGTAGGGCAGTACACTGAAGCTTTCTTT
TRBV10-2	NA	NA	TRBJ2-7	CASSESTPGRWGEQYF	TGCGCCAGCAGTGAGTCGACTCCAGGGAGGTGGGGCGAGCAGTACTTC
TRBV7-8	NA	NA	TRBJ2-7	CASSHHRDEQYF	TGTGCCAGCAGCCACCACAGGGACGAGCAGTACTTC
TRBV6-4	TRBD2	NA	TRBJ2-1	CASSAGGSPLEQFF	TGTGCCAGCAGCGCCGGGGGGTCCCCCTTGGAGCAGTTCTTC
TRBV9	TRBD1	NA	TRBJ1-2	CASSADGTGLFNYGYTF	TGTGCCAGCAGCGCAGATGGGACAGGGCTTTTTAACTATGGCTACACCTTC
TRBV7-6	NA	NA	TRBJ2-5	CASSPFGQETQYF	TGTGCCAGCAGCCCCTTCGGGCAAGAGACCCAGTACTTC
TRBV30	NA	NA	TRBJ1-3	CAWKSVNTIYF	TGTGCCTGGAAATCCGTAAACACCATATATTTT
TRBV19	TRBD2	few	TRBJ2-5	CASSIEGGSGSWKTQYF	TGTGCCAGTAGTATAGAAGGGGGTAGCGGGAGTTGGAAGACCCAGTACTTC